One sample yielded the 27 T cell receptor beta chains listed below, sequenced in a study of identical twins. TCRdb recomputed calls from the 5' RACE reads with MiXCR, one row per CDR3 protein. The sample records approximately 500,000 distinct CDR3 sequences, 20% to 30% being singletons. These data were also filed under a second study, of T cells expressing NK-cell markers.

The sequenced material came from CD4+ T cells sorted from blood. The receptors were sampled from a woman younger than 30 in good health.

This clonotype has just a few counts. CDR3 nucleotides: TGCGCCAGCAGCTATCCGGGGAGCACTGAAGCTTTCTTT. Protein sequence: CASSYPGSTEAFF. The chain joins TRBV5-1 to TRBJ1-1; no clear D. The V and J ends lost 3 bases and 4 bases respectively, with 10 bases between them. Per germline, CDR1 SGHRS and CDR2 YFSETQ. This CDR3 has 13 residues. The full variable domain, completed using reference TRBV5-1 and TRBJ1-1, is KAGVTQTPRYLIKTRGQQVTLSCSPISGHRSVSWYQQTPGQGLQFLFEYFSETQRNKGNFPGRFSGRQFSNSRSEMNVSTLELGDSALYLCASSYPGSTEAFFGQGTRLTVV.

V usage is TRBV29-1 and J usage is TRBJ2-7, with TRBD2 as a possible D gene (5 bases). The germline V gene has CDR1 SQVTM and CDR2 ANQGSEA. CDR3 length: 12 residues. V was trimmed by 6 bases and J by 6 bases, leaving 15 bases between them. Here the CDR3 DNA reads TGCAGCGTCCGATCGACGGACTTCGAGCAGTACTTC. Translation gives CSVRSTDFEQYF.

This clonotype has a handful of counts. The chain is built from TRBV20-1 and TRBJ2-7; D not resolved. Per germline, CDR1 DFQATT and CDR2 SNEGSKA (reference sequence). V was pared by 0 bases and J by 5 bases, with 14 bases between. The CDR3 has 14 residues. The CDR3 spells CSARDALSTDEQYF. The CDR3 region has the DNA TGCAGTGCTAGAGATGCTCTATCGACGGACGAGCAGTACTTC.

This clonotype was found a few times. The CDR3 DNA reads TGTGCCACCAGCAGAGGTGTTAACAAAAACATTCAGTACTTC. This translates into CATSRGVNKNIQYF. This sequence joins TRBV15 and TRBJ2-4, with D unclear. Germline lookup yields CDR1 LNHNV and CDR2 YYDKDF (reference sequence). The CDR3 has 14 residues. V shed 1 base and J shed 3 bases, with 7 bases lying between them.

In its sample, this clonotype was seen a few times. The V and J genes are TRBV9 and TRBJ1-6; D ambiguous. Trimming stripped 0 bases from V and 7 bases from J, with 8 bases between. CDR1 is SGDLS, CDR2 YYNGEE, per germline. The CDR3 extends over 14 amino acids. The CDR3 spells CASSVDSSNSPLHF. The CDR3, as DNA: TGTGCCAGCAGCGTAGACAGCTCCAATTCACCCCTCCACTTT.

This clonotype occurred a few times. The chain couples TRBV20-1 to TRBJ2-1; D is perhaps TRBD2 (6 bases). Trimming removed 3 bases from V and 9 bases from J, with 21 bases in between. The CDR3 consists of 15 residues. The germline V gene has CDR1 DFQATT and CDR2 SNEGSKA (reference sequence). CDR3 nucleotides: TGCAGTGCTAGTATGACTAGAGATGTGTGGGGTGAGCAGTTCTTC. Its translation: CSASMTRDVWGEQFF.

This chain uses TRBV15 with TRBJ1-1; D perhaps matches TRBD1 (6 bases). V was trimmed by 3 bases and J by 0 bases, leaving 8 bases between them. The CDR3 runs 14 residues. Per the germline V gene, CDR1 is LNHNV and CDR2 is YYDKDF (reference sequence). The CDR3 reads CATSRDRMNTEAFF. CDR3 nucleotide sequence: TGTGCCACCAGCAGGGACAGAATGAACACTGAAGCTTTCTTT.

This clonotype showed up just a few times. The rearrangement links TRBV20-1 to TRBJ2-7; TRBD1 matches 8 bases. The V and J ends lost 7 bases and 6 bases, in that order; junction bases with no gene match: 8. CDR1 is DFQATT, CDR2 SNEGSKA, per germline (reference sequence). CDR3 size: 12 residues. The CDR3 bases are TGCAGTGTGAGACGGACAGGGCCCGAGCAGTACTTC. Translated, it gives CSVRRTGPEQYF.

The DNA of the CDR3 is TGCAGTGCCGGGGGACTAGCGGGGGGAGGGGATACGCAGTATTTT. It translates to CSAGGLAGGGDTQYF. This sequence joins TRBV20-1 and TRBJ2-3, with 15 bases matching TRBD2. V lost 6 bases, J lost 6 bases, and 7 bases stayed unmatched. Germline V gene sequence: CDR1 DFQATT, CDR2 SNEGSKA (reference sequence). This CDR3 is 15 amino acids long.

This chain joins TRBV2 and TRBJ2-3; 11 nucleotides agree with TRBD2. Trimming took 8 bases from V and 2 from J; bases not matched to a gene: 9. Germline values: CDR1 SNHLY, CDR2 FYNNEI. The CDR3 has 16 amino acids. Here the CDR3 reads CASLIAGGRDTDTQYF. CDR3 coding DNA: TGTGCCAGCCTTATAGCGGGAGGGCGTGACACAGATACGCAGTATTTT.

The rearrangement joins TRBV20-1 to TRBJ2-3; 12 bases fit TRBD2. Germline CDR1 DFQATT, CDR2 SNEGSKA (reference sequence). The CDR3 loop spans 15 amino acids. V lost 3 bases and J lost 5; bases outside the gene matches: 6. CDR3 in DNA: TGCAGTGCTAGGAGGTCTAGCGGGGGGGAAGATACGCAGTATTTT. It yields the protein CSARRSSGGEDTQYF.

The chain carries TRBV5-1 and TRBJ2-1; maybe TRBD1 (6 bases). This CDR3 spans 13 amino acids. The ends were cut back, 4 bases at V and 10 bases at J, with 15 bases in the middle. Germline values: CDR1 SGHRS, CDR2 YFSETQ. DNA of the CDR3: TGCGCCAGCAGCCCCGGGACACCGAGAGAGCAGTTCTTC. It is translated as CASSPGTPREQFF.

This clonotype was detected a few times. The chain's CDR3 is CASSVTDRGLMGNTEAFF. CDR3 DNA: TGTGCCAGCAGCGTGACCGACAGGGGGCTGATGGGGAACACTGAAGCTTTCTTT. This chain connects TRBV9 to TRBJ1-1, with 10 positions matching TRBD1. This CDR3 has 18 amino acids. V lost 2 bases and J lost 1; bases outside the gene matches: 11. CDR1 is SGDLS, CDR2 YYNGEE, per germline. The variable domain in full, with the rest retrieved from reference TRBV9 and TRBJ1-1, is DSGVTQTPKHLITATGQRVTLRCSPRSGDLSVYWYQQSLDQGLQFLIQYYNGEERAKGNILERFSAQQFPDLHSELNLSSLELGDSALYFCASSVTDRGLMGNTEAFFGQGTRLTVV.

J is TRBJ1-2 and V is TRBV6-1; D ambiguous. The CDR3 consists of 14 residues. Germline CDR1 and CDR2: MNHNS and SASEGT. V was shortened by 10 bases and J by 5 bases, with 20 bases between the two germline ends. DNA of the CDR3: TGTGCCACCTGCTGTATGGGGAAAGATTATGGCTACACCTTC. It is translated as CATCCMGKDYGYTF.

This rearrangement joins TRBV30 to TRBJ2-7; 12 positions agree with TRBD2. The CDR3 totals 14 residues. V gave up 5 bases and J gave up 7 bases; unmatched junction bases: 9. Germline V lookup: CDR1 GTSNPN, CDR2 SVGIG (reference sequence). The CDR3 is CAWGAGLAGREQYF. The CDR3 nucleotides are TGTGCCTGGGGGGCCGGACTAGCGGGACGGGAGCAGTACTTC.

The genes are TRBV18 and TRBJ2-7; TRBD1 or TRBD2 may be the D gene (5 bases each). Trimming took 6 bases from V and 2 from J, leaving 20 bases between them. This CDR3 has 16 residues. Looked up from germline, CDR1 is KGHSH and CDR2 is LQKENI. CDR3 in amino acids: CASSPITGAATYEQYF. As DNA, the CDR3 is TGTGCCAGCTCGCCTATCACCGGGGCCGCCACCTACGAGCAGTACTTC.

CDR3 residues: CASSSDGGGQPQHF. CDR3 DNA: TGTGCCAGCAGCTCGGACGGCGGCGGCCAGCCCCAGCATTTT. This rearrangement joins TRBV6-1 to TRBJ1-5; D gene ambiguous. CDR1 and CDR2 from the germline V gene are MNHNS and SASEGT. The CDR3 contains 14 residues. Between the trimmed V and J ends, which lost 6 bases and 7 bases, there was a span of 16 bases.

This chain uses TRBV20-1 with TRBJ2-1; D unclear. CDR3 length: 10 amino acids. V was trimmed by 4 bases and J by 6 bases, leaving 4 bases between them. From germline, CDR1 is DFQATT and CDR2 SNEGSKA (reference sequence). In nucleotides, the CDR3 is TGCAGTGCTATAGCCAATGAGCAGTTCTTC. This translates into CSAIANEQFF.

The CDR3: CASSQGVGLTYEQYF. The CDR3 DNA reads as TGTGCCAGCAGCCAAGGCGTGGGCTTAACCTACGAGCAGTACTTC. The gene calls are TRBV4-2 and TRBJ2-7; D gene uncertain. Germline CDR1 reads LGHNA; CDR2 reads YNFKEQ. There are 15 residues in the CDR3. V was clipped by 1 base and J by 2 bases, with 12 bases between them.

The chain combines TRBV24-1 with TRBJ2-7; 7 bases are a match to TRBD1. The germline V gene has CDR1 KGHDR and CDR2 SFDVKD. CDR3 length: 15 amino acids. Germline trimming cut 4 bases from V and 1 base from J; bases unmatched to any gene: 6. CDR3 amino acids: CATSEPTGESYEQYF. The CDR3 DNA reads TGTGCCACCAGTGAACCCACAGGGGAATCCTACGAGCAGTACTTC.

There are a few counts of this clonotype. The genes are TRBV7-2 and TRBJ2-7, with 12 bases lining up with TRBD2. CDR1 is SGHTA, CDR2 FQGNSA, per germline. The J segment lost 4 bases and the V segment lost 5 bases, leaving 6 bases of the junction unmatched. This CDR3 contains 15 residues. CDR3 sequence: CASSVTSGSRYEQYF. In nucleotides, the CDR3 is TGTGCCAGCAGCGTGACTAGCGGGAGTAGGTACGAGCAGTACTTC.

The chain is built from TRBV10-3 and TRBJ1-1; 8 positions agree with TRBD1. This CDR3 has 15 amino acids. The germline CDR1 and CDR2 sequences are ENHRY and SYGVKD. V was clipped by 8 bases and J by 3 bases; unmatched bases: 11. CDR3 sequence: CAIGGQDAGYTEAFF. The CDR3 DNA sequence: TGTGCCATCGGGGGACAGGACGCGGGCTACACTGAAGCTTTCTTT.

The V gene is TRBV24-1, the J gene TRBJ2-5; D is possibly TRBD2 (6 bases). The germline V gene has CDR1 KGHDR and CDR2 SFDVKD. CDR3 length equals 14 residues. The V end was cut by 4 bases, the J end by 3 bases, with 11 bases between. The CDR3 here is CATSDTGGKETQYF. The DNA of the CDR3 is TGTGCCACCAGTGACACCGGAGGGAAAGAGACCCAGTACTTC.

The CDR3 here is CAIGTSTETQYF. The DNA of the CDR3 is TGTGCCATCGGGACGTCGACGGAGACCCAGTACTTC. The chain uses TRBV10-3 and TRBJ2-5; tentatively, D is TRBD1 or TRBD2 (5 bases each). Germline assignment: CDR1 ENHRY and CDR2 SYGVKD. The CDR3 totals 12 residues. V lost 8 bases and J lost 5, with 12 bases in between.

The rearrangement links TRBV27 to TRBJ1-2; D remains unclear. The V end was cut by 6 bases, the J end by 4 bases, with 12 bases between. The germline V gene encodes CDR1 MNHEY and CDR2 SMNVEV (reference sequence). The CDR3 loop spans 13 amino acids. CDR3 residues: CASRDGTTYGYTF. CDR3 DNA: TGTGCCAGCAGGGACGGCACGACCTATGGCTACACCTTC.

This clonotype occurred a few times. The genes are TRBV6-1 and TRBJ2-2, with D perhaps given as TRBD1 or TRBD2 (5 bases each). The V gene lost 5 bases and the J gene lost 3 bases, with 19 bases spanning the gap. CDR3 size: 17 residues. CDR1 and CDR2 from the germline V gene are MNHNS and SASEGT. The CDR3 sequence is CASSPNPPGRHTGELFF. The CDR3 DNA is TGTGCCAGCAGTCCAAACCCTCCGGGACGGCACACCGGGGAGCTGTTTTTT.

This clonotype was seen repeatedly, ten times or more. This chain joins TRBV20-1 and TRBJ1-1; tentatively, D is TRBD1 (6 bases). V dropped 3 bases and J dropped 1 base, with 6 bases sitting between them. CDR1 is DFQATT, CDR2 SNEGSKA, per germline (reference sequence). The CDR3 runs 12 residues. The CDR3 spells CSARTGNTEAFF. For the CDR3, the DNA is TGCAGTGCTAGGACAGGGAACACTGAAGCTTTCTTT.